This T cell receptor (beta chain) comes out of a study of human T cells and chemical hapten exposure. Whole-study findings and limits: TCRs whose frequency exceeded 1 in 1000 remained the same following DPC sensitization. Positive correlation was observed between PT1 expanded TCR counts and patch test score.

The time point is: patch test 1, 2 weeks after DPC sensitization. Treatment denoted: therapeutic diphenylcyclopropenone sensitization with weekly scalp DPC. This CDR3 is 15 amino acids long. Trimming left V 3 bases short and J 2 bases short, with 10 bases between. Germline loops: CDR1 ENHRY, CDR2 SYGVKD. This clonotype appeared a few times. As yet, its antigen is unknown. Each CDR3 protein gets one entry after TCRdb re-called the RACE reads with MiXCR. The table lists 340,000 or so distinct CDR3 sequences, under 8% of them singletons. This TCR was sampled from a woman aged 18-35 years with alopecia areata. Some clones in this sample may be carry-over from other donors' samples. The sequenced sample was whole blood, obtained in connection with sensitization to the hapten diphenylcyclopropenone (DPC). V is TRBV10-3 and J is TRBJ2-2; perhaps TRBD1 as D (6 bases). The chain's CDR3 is CAISERTVNTGELFF. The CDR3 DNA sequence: TGTGCCATCAGTGAAAGGACAGTAAACACCGGGGAGCTGTTTTTT.